This T cell receptor (beta chain) comes out of a study of OX40 agonist ivuxolimab in advanced cancers. Study information: It was ivuxolimab, an agonistic anti-OX40 (CD134) antibody, that patients were treated with. Ivuxolimab was delivered to patients intravenously every 2 weeks at doses spanning 0.01 to 10 mg/kg.

Assay: immunoSEQ multiplex PCR; the TCRdb copy retains only in-frame clones and omits some. The profile covers over 50,000 clones, with roughly 84% appearing a single time and approximately 4.6% taken by the ten largest. In regard to this clone: Its antigen is currently unknown.

From germline, CDR1 is GTSNPN and CDR2 SVGIG (reference sequence). The CDR3 sequence is 14 residues long. V shed 5 bases and J 8 bases; nucleotides not matched to a gene: 15. Regarding the study as a whole: Dosing at 0.1 to 3.0 mg/kg was accompanied by clonal expansion of CD4+ and CD8+ blood T cells by week 6. The mean number of expanded clones was higher in CD8+ T cells than in CD4+.

Here the sequenced sample was CD4+ or CD8+ T cells sorted from blood, taken in a trial of the OX40 agonist ivuxolimab. The TCR originated in an adult with an advanced solid tumor such as melanoma, head and neck, liver or kidney cancer. This sequence joins TRBV30 and TRBJ2-7; TRBD2 matches at 7 bases. Written as DNA, the CDR3 is TGTGCCTGGTCCTTCGGACTAGGGGATTTGAAGCAGTACTTC. It translates to CAWSFGLGDLKQYF.